The source of this T cell receptor beta chain is a study of glioma-infiltrating T cells. Study outcomes and limitations: Non-neoplastic patients had below-expected tissue-blood divergence, while all gliomas exceeded expectation. Only very few CDR3 sequences appeared in both tissue and blood.

Using RNA template, CDR3s of TCR alpha and beta were amplified with iRepertoire arm-PCR. TCRdb independently ran MiXCR on the multiplex PCR reads; one entry per CDR3 protein. The top ten hold roughly 13% of the sample, which has about 21,000 distinct CDR3 sequences, about 26% seen once. This clonotype was counted at least ten times. The antigen remains undetermined. The sequenced sample consisted of glioma tissue, nonneoplastic brain tissue, or PBMCs (not recorded which). This clonotype was obtained from a human donor with low-grade glioma or glioblastoma, undergoing nonglioma brain surgery, or in good health (not recorded which).

This CDR3 is CSAPLDGGSEQFF. The CDR3 region has the DNA TGCAGTGCCCCCCTCGATGGAGGAAGTGAGCAGTTCTTC. V gene TRBV20-1 combines with J gene TRBJ2-1, with D perhaps TRBD2 (5 bases). V was trimmed by 6 bases and J by 9 bases, leaving 18 bases between them. The length of the CDR3 is 13 residues. Germline CDR1 reads DFQATT; CDR2 reads SNEGSKA (reference sequence).